These 21 T cell receptor beta chains share one sample of origin, sequenced in a study of shared clonotypes between healthy human individuals. The naive CD8 subset, CD45RO-negative cells positively selected for CCR7, excluded terminally differentiated effector memory CD45RA+ cells. This table comes from immunoSEQ multiplex PCR, and its TCRdb copy is limited to in-frame clones, with some not included. The table has about 2.2 million clones, approximately 92% seen once. Sequencing was carried out using naive CD8+ T cells from PBMCs. The receptors were gathered from a man aged 18 to 30 in good health. Some clones in this sample may be carry-over from other donors' samples.

The chain combines TRBV29-1 with TRBJ1-1; a weak D match, TRBD1 (6 bases). Trimming took off 7 bases at V and 1 base at J, with 16 bases between the two ends. CDR1 is SQVTM, CDR2 ANQGSEA, per germline. There are 14 residues in the CDR3. This CDR3 is CSGQGWTRNTEAFF. The DNA for the CDR3 is TGCAGCGGTCAGGGGTGGACGCGGAACACTGAAGCTTTCTTT.

This clone was detected once. The chain couples TRBV4-1 to TRBJ2-7; 10 bases line up with TRBD1. Germline CDR1 is MGHRA and CDR2 is YSYEKL. V lost 0 bases to trimming and J lost 2 bases; unmatched junction nucleotides: 1. The CDR3 contains 15 residues. CDR3 region: CASSQDGTGAYEQYF. Here the CDR3 DNA reads TGCGCCAGCAGCCAAGATGGGACAGGGGCCTACGAGCAGTACTTC.

The chain employs TRBV27 and TRBJ1-1, with TRBD1 as a possible D gene (5 bases). From germline, CDR1 is MNHEY and CDR2 SMNVEV (reference sequence). Trimming took 4 bases from V and 7 from J, leaving 7 bases between them. The CDR3 loop spans 11 amino acids. The CDR3 nucleotides are TGTGCCAGCAGTTGGGGGGGTGAAGCTTTCTTT. Its translation is CASSWGGEAFF.

DNA for the CDR3: TGTGCCAGCAGTTCCGAGGTAGCCAAAAACATTCAGTACTTC. This translates into CASSSEVAKNIQYF. The V gene is TRBV7-8, the J gene TRBJ2-4, with D unresolved. V lost 6 bases and J 0 bases, leaving 9 bases between the germline ends. The CDR3 has 14 amino acids. Germline CDR1 is SGHVS and CDR2 is FQNEAQ.

The chain recombines TRBV9 with TRBJ2-7; weak D call: TRBD2 (8 bases). The CDR3 sequence is 16 residues long. In germline, CDR1 is SGDLS, CDR2 YYNGEE. V was trimmed by 4 bases and J by 0 bases, leaving 17 bases between them. The CDR3 protein is CASSPGGGQSSYEQYF. The CDR3 nucleotides are TGTGCCAGCAGCCCCGGGGGGGGACAGAGCTCCTACGAGCAGTACTTC.

This rearrangement joins TRBV7-6 to TRBJ2-2, with D perhaps TRBD1 (6 bases). Per germline, CDR1 SGHVS and CDR2 FNYEAQ. The V gene lost 5 bases and the J gene lost 3 bases, with 19 bases spanning the gap. This CDR3 comprises 17 residues. CDR3 bases: TGTGCCAGCAGCATACAGGGTGGGGCCATGGACACCGGGGAGCTGTTTTTT. Encoded protein: CASSIQGGAMDTGELFF.

This clone was seen just once. The chain employs TRBV9 and TRBJ2-2; 7 positions agree with TRBD2. The CDR3 runs 15 residues. V dropped 3 bases and J dropped 4; count of bases not matched to a gene: 6. Per germline, CDR1 SGDLS and CDR2 YYNGEE. CDR3 nucleotides: TGTGCCAGCAGCGGGGAGGGGAGAGGCACCGGGGAGCTGTTTTTT. This gives the protein CASSGEGRGTGELFF. The full variable domain, with the rest looked up from reference TRBV9 and TRBJ2-2, is DSGVTQTPKHLITATGQRVTLRCSPRSGDLSVYWYQQSLDQGLQFLIQYYNGEERAKGNILERFSAQQFPDLHSELNLSSLELGDSALYFCASSGEGRGTGELFFGEGSRLTVL.

The rearrangement joins TRBV11-2 to TRBJ2-1; no clear D. This CDR3 is built from 13 residues. Trimming removed 5 bases at V and 6 bases at J, with 11 bases between. Per the germline V gene, CDR1 is SGHAT and CDR2 is FQNNGV. In DNA, the CDR3 is TGTGCCAGCAGCCCCCCGTTGGTCAATGAGCAGTTCTTC. Protein sequence: CASSPPLVNEQFF.

The genes are TRBV20-1 and TRBJ2-7; TRBD1 matches at 7 bases. Trimming took 5 bases from V and 5 from J; bases not matched to a gene: 3. Germline-derived CDR1 and CDR2 are DFQATT and SNEGSKA (reference sequence). The CDR3 runs 11 residues. This CDR3 is CSAPRGNEQYF. CDR3 in DNA: TGCAGTGCTCCCAGGGGGAACGAGCAGTACTTC.

With regard to this clone: The same CDR3 also results from other DNA sequences found in this sample. CDR3 region: CASSGTGGHEQYF. The CDR3 bases are TGTGCCAGCAGCGGAACTGGGGGCCACGAGCAGTACTTC. The chain recombines TRBV9 with TRBJ2-7, with D maybe TRBD1 (6 bases). Trimming left V 3 bases short and J 5 bases short, with 12 bases between. CDR3 length: 13 residues. Germline V gene sequence: CDR1 SGDLS, CDR2 YYNGEE.

CDR3 in DNA: TGCGCCAGCAGCTTGTCTTATACCTACGAGCAGTACTTC. Translating it yields CASSLSYTYEQYF. The chain links TRBV5-1 to TRBJ2-7, with D unresolved. V dropped 1 base and J dropped 2 bases, with 7 bases sitting between them. This CDR3 is 13 amino acids long. The V gene's germline CDR1 is SGHRS and CDR2 YFSETQ. Full variable domain (outside the CDR3, taken from reference TRBV5-1 and TRBJ2-7): KAGVTQTPRYLIKTRGQQVTLSCSPISGHRSVSWYQQTPGQGLQFLFEYFSETQRNKGNFPGRFSGRQFSNSRSEMNVSTLELGDSALYLCASSLSYTYEQYFGPGTRLTVT.

This chain uses TRBV7-3 with TRBJ2-3, with TRBD1 matching over 10 bases. Trimming removed 5 bases from V and 7 bases from J; junction bases left unmatched: 6. CDR1 and CDR2 from the germline V gene are SGHTA and FQGTGA. The CDR3 contains 14 residues. CDR3 amino acids: CASSVTGGTNTQYF. CDR3 in DNA: TGTGCCAGCAGCGTGACAGGGGGCACGAATACGCAGTATTTT.

This chain joins TRBV5-6 and TRBJ2-7; the match to TRBD2 covers 13 bases. The CDR3 consists of 18 residues. CDR1 and CDR2 (germline): SGHDT, YYEEEE. V shed 4 bases, J shed 0 bases, and the junction held 10 bases outside the gene matches. The CDR3 loop reads CASSLYLRLAGGSYEQYF. CDR3 nucleotides: TGTGCCAGCAGCCTATATTTACGACTAGCGGGAGGCTCCTACGAGCAGTACTTC.

This clone was counted once. This chain uses TRBV11-2 with TRBJ2-2; perhaps TRBD1 as D (6 bases). The V gene's germline CDR1 is SGHAT and CDR2 FQNNGV. This CDR3 region has 17 residues. V lost 0 bases, J lost 2 bases, and 13 bases lay in between. The CDR3 is CASSLDPGTPNTGELFF. The CDR3, as DNA: TGTGCCAGCAGCTTAGATCCCGGGACACCCAACACCGGGGAGCTGTTTTTT.

The J gene is TRBJ1-2, the V gene TRBV10-3; 7 bases map to TRBD1. Germline V CDR1 and CDR2: ENHRY, SYGVKD. Unmatched junction bases numbered 6, after V lost 1 base and J lost 4 bases. The CDR3 consists of 15 residues. In DNA, the CDR3 is TGTGCCATCAGTGAGTTGGAGGGACAGTTCTATGGCTACACCTTC. Its protein product is CAISELEGQFYGYTF.

The chain uses TRBV13 and TRBJ2-7; 7 nucleotides match TRBD2. Germline CDR1 reads PRHDT; CDR2 reads FYEKMQ (reference sequence). Trimming removed 5 bases from V and 2 bases from J; junction bases left unmatched: 15. The CDR3 has 17 amino acids. CDR3 protein: CASSPLDSSGVTYEQYF. The CDR3 DNA sequence: TGTGCCAGCAGCCCCCTTGACTCCAGCGGGGTAACCTACGAGCAGTACTTC.

The CDR3 bases are TGTGCCAGCAGCCCTTGGGGGAGCACTGAAGCTTTCTTT. It translates to CASSPWGSTEAFF. The chain is built from TRBV7-9 and TRBJ1-1, with D perhaps matching TRBD1 (5 bases). The CDR3 length is 13 residues. Trimming shortened V by 5 bases and J by 4 bases, and 11 bases separated the two germline ends. CDR1 is SEHNR and CDR2 is FQNEAQ in the germline V gene (reference sequence). The whole variable domain, remainder taken from reference TRBV7-9 and TRBJ1-1, is DTGVSQNPRHKITKRGQNVTFRCDPISEHNRLYWYRQTLGQGPEFLTYFQNEAQLEKSRLLSDRFSAERPKGSFSTLEIQRTEQGDSAMYLCASSPWGSTEAFFGQGTRLTVV.

The chain couples TRBV27 to TRBJ2-7; 7 positions match TRBD1. The CDR3 is 14 amino acids. The junction had 6 bases not matched to a gene; V was cut back by 6 bases and J by 1 base. Germline V gene data show CDR1 as MNHEY and CDR2 as SMNVEV (reference sequence). The CDR3 coding sequence is TGTGCCAGCAGCATAGGGGGCCCGTCCTACGAGCAGTACTTC. Translating it yields CASSIGGPSYEQYF.

This clone was counted a single time. The J gene is TRBJ1-2, the V gene TRBV11-2; 11 bases are a match to TRBD1. Losses at the gene ends were 5 bases for V and 8 bases for J; bases not matched to a gene: 10. Germline CDR1 SGHAT, CDR2 FQNNGV. The CDR3 length is 15 residues. The CDR3 DNA is TGTGCCAGCAGCCCAGGGACAGGGGGAGTCGGGGGCTACACCTTC. Amino acid sequence: CASSPGTGGVGGYTF. The whole variable domain, filled in from reference TRBV11-2 and TRBJ1-2, reads EAGVAQSPRYKIIEKRQSVAFWCNPISGHATLYWYQQILGQGPKLLIQFQNNGVVDDSQLPKDRFSAERLKGVDSTLKIQPAKLEDSAVYLCASSPGTGGVGGYTFGSGTRLTVV.

The V call is TRBV7-9, the J call TRBJ2-7; weak D call: TRBD1 (5 bases). The CDR3 runs to 15 residues. Germline CDR1 SEHNR, CDR2 FQNEAQ (reference sequence). V lost 2 bases, J lost 2 bases, and 13 bases lay in between. This CDR3 is CASSLYPGITYEQYF. The CDR3 DNA reads as TGTGCCAGCAGCTTATATCCAGGGATCACCTACGAGCAGTACTTC.

The chain uses TRBV7-8 and TRBJ2-3, with TRBD1 matching over 10 bases. CDR1 SGHVS and CDR2 FQNEAQ come from the germline V gene. The CDR3 is 18 amino acids. The trim removed 1 base at V and 3 bases at J, leaving 10 bases unmatched. The DNA of the CDR3 is TGTGCCAGCAGCTTAGACACCGGGACAGGGGAAGGTACAGATACGCAGTATTTT. This codes for CASSLDTGTGEGTDTQYF.